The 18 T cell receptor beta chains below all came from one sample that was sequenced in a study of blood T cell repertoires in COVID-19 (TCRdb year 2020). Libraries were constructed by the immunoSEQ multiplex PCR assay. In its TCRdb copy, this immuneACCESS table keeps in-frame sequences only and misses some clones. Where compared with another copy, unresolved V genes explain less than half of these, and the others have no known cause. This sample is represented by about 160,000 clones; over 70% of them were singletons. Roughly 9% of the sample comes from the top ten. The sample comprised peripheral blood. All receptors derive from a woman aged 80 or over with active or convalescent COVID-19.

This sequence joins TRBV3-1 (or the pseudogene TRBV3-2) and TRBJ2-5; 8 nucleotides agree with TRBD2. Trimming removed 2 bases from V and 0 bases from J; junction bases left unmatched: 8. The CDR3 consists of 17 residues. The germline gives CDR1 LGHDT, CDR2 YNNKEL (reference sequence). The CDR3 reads CASSQRGGPLYQETQYF. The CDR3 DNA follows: TGTGCCAGCAGCCAACGCGGGGGGCCTCTGTACCAAGAGACCCAGTACTTC.

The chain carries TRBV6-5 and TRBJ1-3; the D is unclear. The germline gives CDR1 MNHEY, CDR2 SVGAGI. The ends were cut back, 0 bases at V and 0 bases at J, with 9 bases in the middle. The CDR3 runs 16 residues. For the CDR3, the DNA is TGTGCCAGCAGTTACTCCGGTGTCCTCTCTGGAAACACCATATATTTT. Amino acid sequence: CASSYSGVLSGNTIYF.

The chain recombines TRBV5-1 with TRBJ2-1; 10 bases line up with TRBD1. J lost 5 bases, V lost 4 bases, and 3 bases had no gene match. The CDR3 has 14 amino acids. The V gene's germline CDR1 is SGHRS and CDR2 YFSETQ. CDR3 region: CASSNGQGDNEQFF. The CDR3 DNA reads TGCGCCAGCAGCAACGGACAGGGGGACAATGAGCAGTTCTTC.

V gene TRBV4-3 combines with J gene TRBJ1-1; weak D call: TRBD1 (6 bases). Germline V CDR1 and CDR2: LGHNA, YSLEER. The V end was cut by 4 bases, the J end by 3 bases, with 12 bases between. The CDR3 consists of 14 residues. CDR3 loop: CASSLTGRDTEAFF. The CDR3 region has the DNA TGCGCCAGCAGCCTGACAGGAAGGGACACTGAAGCTTTCTTT.

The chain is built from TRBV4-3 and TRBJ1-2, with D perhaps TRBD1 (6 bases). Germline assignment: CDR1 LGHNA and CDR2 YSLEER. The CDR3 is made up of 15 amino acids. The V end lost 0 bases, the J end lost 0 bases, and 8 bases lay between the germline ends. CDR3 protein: CASSQDQGPNYGYTF. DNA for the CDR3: TGCGCCAGCAGCCAAGATCAGGGGCCTAACTATGGCTACACCTTC.

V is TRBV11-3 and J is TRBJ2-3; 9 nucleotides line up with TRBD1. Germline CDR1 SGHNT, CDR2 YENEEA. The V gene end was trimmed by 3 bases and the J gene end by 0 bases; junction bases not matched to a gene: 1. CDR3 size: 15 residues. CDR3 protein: CASSLGQGSTDTQYF. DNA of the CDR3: TGTGCCAGCAGCTTGGGACAGGGCAGCACAGATACGCAGTATTTT. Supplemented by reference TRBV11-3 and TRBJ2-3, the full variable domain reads EAGVVQSPRYKIIEKKQPVAFWCNPISGHNTLYWYLQNLGQGPELLIRYENEEAVDDSQLPKDRFSAERLKGVDSTLKIQPAELGDSAVYLCASSLGQGSTDTQYFGPGTRLTVL.

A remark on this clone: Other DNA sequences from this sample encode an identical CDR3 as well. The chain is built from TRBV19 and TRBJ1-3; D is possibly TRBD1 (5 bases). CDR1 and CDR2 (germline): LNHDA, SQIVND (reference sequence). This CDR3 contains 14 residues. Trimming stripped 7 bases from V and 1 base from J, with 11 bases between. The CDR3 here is CASTRGGSGNTIYF. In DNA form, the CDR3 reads TGTGCCAGTACCCGGGGGGGTTCTGGAAACACCATATATTTT. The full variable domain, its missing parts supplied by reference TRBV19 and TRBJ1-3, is DGGITQSPKYLFRKEGQNVTLSCEQNLNHDAMYWYRQDPGQGLRLIYYSQIVNDFQKGDIAEGYSVSREKKESFPLTVTSAQKNPTAFYLCASTRGGSGNTIYFGEGSWLTVV.

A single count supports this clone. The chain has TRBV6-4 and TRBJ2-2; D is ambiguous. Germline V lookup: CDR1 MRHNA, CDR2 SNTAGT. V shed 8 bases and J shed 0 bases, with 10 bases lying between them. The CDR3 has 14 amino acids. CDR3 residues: CASEAYANTGELFF. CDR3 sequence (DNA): TGTGCCAGCGAAGCGTACGCGAACACCGGGGAGCTGTTTTTT.

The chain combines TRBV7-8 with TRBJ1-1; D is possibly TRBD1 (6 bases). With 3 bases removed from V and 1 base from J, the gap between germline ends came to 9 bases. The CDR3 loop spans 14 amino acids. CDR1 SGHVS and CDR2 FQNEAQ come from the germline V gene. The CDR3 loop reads CASSLSQGNTEAFF. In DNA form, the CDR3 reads TGTGCCAGCAGCTTGTCACAGGGGAACACTGAAGCTTTCTTT.

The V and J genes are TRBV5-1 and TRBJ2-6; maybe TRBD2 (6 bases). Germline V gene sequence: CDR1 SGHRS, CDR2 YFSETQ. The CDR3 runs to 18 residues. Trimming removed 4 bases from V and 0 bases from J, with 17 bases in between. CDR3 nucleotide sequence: TGCGCCAGCAGCGATCGAGAGGGGACTTTCTCTGGGGCCAACGTCCTGACTTTC. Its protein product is CASSDREGTFSGANVLTF.

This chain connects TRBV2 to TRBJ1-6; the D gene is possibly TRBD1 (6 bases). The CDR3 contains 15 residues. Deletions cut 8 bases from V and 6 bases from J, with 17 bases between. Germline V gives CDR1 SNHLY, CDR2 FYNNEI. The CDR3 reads CASHPQGTTNSPLHF. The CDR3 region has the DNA TGTGCCAGCCACCCACAAGGGACAACTAATTCACCCCTCCACTTT.

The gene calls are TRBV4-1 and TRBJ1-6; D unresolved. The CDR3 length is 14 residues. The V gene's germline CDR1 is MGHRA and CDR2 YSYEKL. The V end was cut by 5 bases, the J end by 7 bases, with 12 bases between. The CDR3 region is CASSRPEVNSPLHF. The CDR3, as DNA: TGCGCCAGCAGCAGGCCGGAGGTGAATTCACCCCTCCACTTT.

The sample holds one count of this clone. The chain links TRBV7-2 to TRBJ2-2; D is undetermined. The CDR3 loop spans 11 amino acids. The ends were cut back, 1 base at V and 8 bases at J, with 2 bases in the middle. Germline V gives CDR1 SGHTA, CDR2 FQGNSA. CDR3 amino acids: CASSLVGELFF. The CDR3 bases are TGTGCCAGCAGCTTAGTAGGGGAGCTGTTTTTT.

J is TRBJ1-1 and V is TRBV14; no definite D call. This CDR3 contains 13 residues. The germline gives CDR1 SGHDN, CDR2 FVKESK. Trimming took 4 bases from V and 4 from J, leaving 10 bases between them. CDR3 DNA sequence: TGTGCCAGCAGCCCCGTTCAGTCCACTGAAGCTTTCTTT. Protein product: CASSPVQSTEAFF.

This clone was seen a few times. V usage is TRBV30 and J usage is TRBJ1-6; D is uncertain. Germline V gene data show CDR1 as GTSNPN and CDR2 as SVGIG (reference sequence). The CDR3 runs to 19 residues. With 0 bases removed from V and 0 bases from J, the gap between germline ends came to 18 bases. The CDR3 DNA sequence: TGTGCCTGGAGTGTAAACCGAGCCTTTTTAAGCTCCTATAATTCACCCCTCCACTTT. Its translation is CAWSVNRAFLSSYNSPLHF.

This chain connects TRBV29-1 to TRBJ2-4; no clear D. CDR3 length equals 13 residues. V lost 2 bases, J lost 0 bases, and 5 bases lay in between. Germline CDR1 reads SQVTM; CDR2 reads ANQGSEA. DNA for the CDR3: TGCAGCGTTGAACACGGAGCCAAAAACATTCAGTACTTC. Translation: CSVEHGAKNIQYF.

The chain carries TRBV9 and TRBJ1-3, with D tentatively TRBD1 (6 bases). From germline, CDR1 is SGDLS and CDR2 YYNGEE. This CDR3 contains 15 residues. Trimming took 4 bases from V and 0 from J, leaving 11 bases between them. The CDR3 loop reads CASSLQGASGNTIYF. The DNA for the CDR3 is TGTGCCAGCAGCCTACAGGGAGCCTCTGGAAACACCATATATTTT.

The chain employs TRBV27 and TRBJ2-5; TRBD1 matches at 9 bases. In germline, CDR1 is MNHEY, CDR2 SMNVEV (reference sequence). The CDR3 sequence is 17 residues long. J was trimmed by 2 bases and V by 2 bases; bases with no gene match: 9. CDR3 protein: CASSLMGQGGGQETQYF. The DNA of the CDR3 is TGTGCCAGCAGTTTAATGGGACAGGGTGGAGGGCAAGAGACCCAGTACTTC.